A single sample is the source of the 19 T cell receptor beta chains below, sequenced in a study of early T cells in non-severe SARS-CoV-2 infection. TCRdb reanalysed the 5' RACE reads using MiXCR and keeps one entry per CDR3 protein. The table has 90,000 to 100,000 distinct CDR3 sequences, roughly an eighth seen once. The sequenced sample consisted of whole blood. These receptors were obtained from an adult who was a healthcare worker with PCR-confirmed SARS-CoV-2 infection or an uninfected control (not recorded which).

This clonotype occurred a few times. Sequence at one end of the junction differs from germline and may be a read error. The V call is TRBV6-1, the J call TRBJ1-5; D call uncertain. The CDR3 totals 13 residues. CDR1 is MNHNS and CDR2 is SASEGT in the germline V gene. As DNA, the CDR3 is TGTGCCAGTTCCCCGGAGTTCAATCAGCCCAAGCATTTT. It translates to CASSPEFNQPKHF.

The CDR3, as DNA: TGCAGCGTTGACCGGCTGGAGAACAGCGAAGGCTACACCTTC. Translated: CSVDRLENSEGYTF. This chain connects TRBV29-1 to TRBJ1-2, with D unclear. The CDR3 totals 14 residues. With 3 bases removed from V and 8 bases from J, the gap between germline ends came to 19 bases. Germline assignment: CDR1 SQVTM and CDR2 ANQGSEA.

Only a few counts were recorded for this clonotype. J is TRBJ2-3 and V is TRBV27; 8 positions match TRBD2. The CDR3 has 15 amino acids. V was pared by 7 bases and J by 6 bases, with 12 bases of the junction left unmatched. Germline loops: CDR1 MNHEY, CDR2 SMNVEV (reference sequence). The CDR3 region is CASKPAGAAGDTQYF. The CDR3 DNA is TGTGCCAGCAAACCAGCGGGGGCCGCCGGTGATACGCAGTATTTT.

This clonotype was seen ten or more times. This sequence joins TRBV25-1 and TRBJ2-5, with 7 bases matching TRBD1. The CDR3 consists of 11 residues. V shed 6 bases and J 5 bases; nucleotides not matched to a gene: 0. Germline CDR1 is MGHDK and CDR2 is SYGVNS. The CDR3 DNA is TGTGCCAGCAGACAGGGGGAGACCCAGTACTTC. It yields the protein CASRQGETQYF.

In regard to this clonotype: Just one base apart from a much larger clone, this may be a read error. Written as DNA, the CDR3 is TGCGCCAGCAGCCAAGACCCCGGGCCCAATGAGCAGTCCTTC. It is translated as CASSQDPGPNEQSF. This chain uses TRBV4-3 with TRBJ2-1; D unclear. This CDR3 spans 14 amino acids. Germline V gene lookup returns CDR1 LGHNA and CDR2 YSLEER.

In DNA form, the CDR3 reads TGCGCCAGCAGCTTGGGCGGGACCTCTGGAAACACCATATATTTT. This codes for CASSLGGTSGNTIYF. This chain joins TRBV5-1 and TRBJ1-3; tentative D call: TRBD1 (5 bases). V lost 0 bases and J lost 0, with 7 bases in between. The CDR3 covers 15 residues. Germline-derived CDR1 and CDR2 are SGHRS and YFSETQ. Together with reference TRBV5-1 and TRBJ1-3, the CDR3 gives the full variable domain: KAGVTQTPRYLIKTRGQQVTLSCSPISGHRSVSWYQQTPGQGLQFLFEYFSETQRNKGNFPGRFSGRQFSNSRSEMNVSTLELGDSALYLCASSLGGTSGNTIYFGEGSWLTVV.

This clonotype was seen only a few times. The V and J genes are TRBV5-4 and TRBJ2-7; 9 bases fit TRBD1. CDR3 length: 16 amino acids. CDR1 and CDR2 (germline): SGHNT, YYREEE (reference sequence). V gave up 4 bases and J gave up 5 bases; unmatched junction bases: 13. The CDR3 DNA reads as TGTGCCAGCAGCCCCTCTCCCGGGACAGGGAAGGACGAGCAGTACTTC. Encoded protein: CASSPSPGTGKDEQYF. The whole variable domain, filled in from reference TRBV5-4 and TRBJ2-7, reads ETGVTQSPTHLIKTRGQQVTLRCSSQSGHNTVSWYQQALGQGPQFIFQYYREEENGRGNFPPRFSGLQFPNYSSELNVNALELDDSALYLCASSPSPGTGKDEQYFGPGTRLTVT.

This sequence joins TRBV10-3 and TRBJ2-5; D might be TRBD2 (5 bases). V was pared by 6 bases and J by 4 bases, with 15 bases between. This CDR3 contains 14 residues. From germline, CDR1 is ENHRY and CDR2 SYGVKD. The CDR3 bases are TGTGCCATCAGCGATGGACGCCGGGGAGAGACCCAGTACTTC. It codes for CAISDGRRGETQYF.

The V call is TRBV28, the J call TRBJ2-5; 7 bases fit TRBD1. Germline V gene lookup returns CDR1 MDHEN and CDR2 SYDVKM. The CDR3 covers 13 residues. V shed 8 bases, J shed 2 bases, and the junction held 5 bases outside the gene matches. This CDR3 is CASGTALQETQYF. The CDR3 DNA sequence: TGTGCCAGCGGGACAGCTTTACAAGAGACCCAGTACTTC.

This clonotype was seen many times. The chain links TRBV6-2 or TRBV6-3 to TRBJ1-4; unclear D gene. CDR3 length equals 11 residues. Trimming took off 10 bases at V and 6 bases at J, with 9 bases between the two ends. The V gene's germline CDR1 is MNHEY and CDR2 SVGEGT. Here the CDR3 reads CATQGYEKLFF. In DNA, the CDR3 is TGTGCCACGCAAGGCTATGAAAAACTGTTTTTT.

This clonotype was observed a few times. The rearrangement uses TRBV28 and TRBJ2-1; no definite D call. The CDR3 extends over 14 amino acids. Germline CDR1 is MDHEN and CDR2 is SYDVKM. Between the trimmed V and J ends, which lost 4 bases and 4 bases, there was a span of 11 bases. Written as DNA, the CDR3 is TGTGCCAGCAGTTCCCCTGCGATTTACAATGAGCAGTTCTTC. It yields the protein CASSSPAIYNEQFF.

The chain employs TRBV19 and TRBJ2-6; D tentatively reads TRBD1 or TRBD2 (5 bases each). V was pared by 8 bases and J by 0 bases, with 14 bases between. This CDR3 comprises 16 residues. Per germline, CDR1 LNHDA and CDR2 SQIVND (reference sequence). For the CDR3, the DNA is TGTGCCAGTTCTCCCGGGACGACCTCTGGGGCCAACGTCCTGACTTTC. Translation gives CASSPGTTSGANVLTF.

The rearrangement links TRBV5-6 to TRBJ2-7; TRBD1 agrees at 7 bases. V lost 3 bases to trimming and J lost 4 bases; unmatched junction nucleotides: 13. CDR1 SGHDT and CDR2 YYEEEE come from the germline V gene. CDR3 size: 16 residues. The DNA for the CDR3 is TGTGCCAGCAGCTCCCACAGGACAGGTATGGGTTACGAGCAGTACTTC. It translates to CASSSHRTGMGYEQYF.

As regards this clonotype: This may arise from a read error, as a much more abundant clone is one base away. The chain couples TRBV29-1 to TRBJ1-2; D gene unclear. The germline CDR1 and CDR2 sequences are SQVTM and ANQGSEA. This CDR3 is 13 amino acids long. The V end lost 4 bases, the J end lost 6 bases, and 15 bases lay between the germline ends. The CDR3 sequence: CSVANVPANGYTF. CDR3 coding DNA: TGCAGCGTTGCTAATGTACCCGCGAATGGCTACACCTTC.

The chain joins TRBV7-2 to TRBJ2-4, with TRBD2 as a possible D gene (6 bases). Germline V lookup: CDR1 SGHTA, CDR2 FQGNSA. The CDR3 spans 13 residues. V was clipped by 5 bases and J by 10 bases, with 15 bases between them. This CDR3 reads CASSQDGGGIQYF. CDR3 bases: TGTGCCAGCAGCCAGGATGGGGGAGGTATTCAGTACTTC.

This clonotype was observed at least ten times. V is TRBV12-3 or TRBV12-4 and J is TRBJ2-5, with D unclear. V was pared by 3 bases and J by 0 bases, with 11 bases between. This CDR3 contains 15 residues. This CDR3 reads CASSFGARNQETQYF. CDR3 nucleotide sequence: TGTGCCAGCAGTTTTGGTGCGCGGAACCAAGAGACCCAGTACTTC.

V gene TRBV6-2 or TRBV6-3 combines with J gene TRBJ2-1, with D perhaps matching TRBD2 (6 bases). The CDR3 extends over 13 amino acids. Per germline, CDR1 MNHEY and CDR2 SVGEGT. Between the trimmed V and J ends, which lost 6 bases and 14 bases, there was a span of 20 bases. As DNA, the CDR3 is TGTGCCAGCAGCCCATTGCGGGGAGACAGTAAGTTCTTC. The encoded protein is CASSPLRGDSKFF.

The table lists this clonotype with many counts. This chain joins TRBV6-5 and TRBJ2-7; a weak D match, TRBD2 (6 bases). This CDR3 contains 13 residues. The germline V gene encodes CDR1 MNHEY and CDR2 SVGAGI. The germline V and J ends were trimmed by 4 bases and 3 bases, with 10 bases remaining between them. DNA for the CDR3: TGTGCCAGCAGTTCCCTGGGGGGCTACGAGCAGTACTTC. This codes for CASSSLGGYEQYF.

This clonotype came up many times. V gene TRBV7-8 combines with J gene TRBJ2-3; TRBD2 agrees at 11 bases. The CDR3 is 17 amino acids. The trim removed 4 bases at V and 0 bases at J, leaving 6 bases unmatched. Germline-derived CDR1 and CDR2 are SGHVS and FQNEAQ. For the CDR3, the DNA is TGTGCCAGCAGCTCGAGGGGGACTAGCGGTAGCACAGATACGCAGTATTTT. This sequence encodes CASSSRGTSGSTDTQYF.